This T cell receptor beta chain appears in the sequencing data of a study of lymphopenia after photon versus proton radiotherapy. Whole-study findings and limits: Under photons, naive T cells and diversity fell while effector/memory populations rose. In patients who died, overall survival fell as post-nadir TCR diversity dropped more. Post-nadir diversity loss with photons came from oligoclonal expansion, particularly CD8+ Temra cells. Authors raise, but do not show, better survival with proton therapy.

Generated by immunoSEQ multiplex PCR, the TCRdb table keeps only in-frame clones and is missing some. Among more than 70,000 clones listed, about 86% were seen once. This CDR3 has 14 amino acids. Per germline, CDR1 WSHSY and CDR2 SAAADI. The ends lost 6 bases at V and 3 bases at J; junction bases unmatched: 7. Remarks on this clone: The antigen remains undetermined.

The sequence came from a man aged 60 to 69 with pancreatic cancer. The sequenced sample was peripheral blood, obtained from a patient treated with proton-based radiotherapy. The V gene is TRBV10-2, the J gene TRBJ1-1; 7 nucleotides match TRBD1. CDR3 coding DNA: TGCGCCAGCAGCCTGGACAGGAGGGACACTGAAGCTTTCTTT. It translates to CASSLDRRDTEAFF.